These 24 T cell receptor beta chains came from one sample sequenced in a study of graft-versus-host responses after intestinal transplantation. Repertoires were generated with immunoSEQ multiplex PCR, while TCRdb's copy carries only in-frame clones and drops some. The profile shows under 90,000 clones, about 91% of them singletons. Their antigens remain unidentified. Source: unstimulated CD4+ T cells sorted from spleen or lymph node cells, taken before transplant. The origin of the receptors is a human donor who was the organ donor for an intestinal transplant.

The V gene is TRBV21-1, the J gene TRBJ2-7; the D call TRBD2 from the table was never checked on the DNA. TRBV21-1 constitutes a pseudogene. There are 16 residues in the CDR3. The CDR3 reads CASSKVRSSGSYEQYF. CDR3 nucleotide sequence: TGTGCCAGCAGCAAAGTAAGGTCTAGCGGATCCTACGAGCAGTACTTC.

The chain couples TRBV6-5 to TRBJ2-1; weak D call: TRBD1 (5 bases). Trimming took 1 base from V and 5 from J, leaving 12 bases between them. There are 15 residues in the CDR3. Germline V gives CDR1 MNHEY, CDR2 SVGAGI. This CDR3 reads CASSYWGSTHNEQFF. DNA for the CDR3: TGTGCCAGCAGTTACTGGGGCAGCACCCACAATGAGCAGTTCTTC.

V gene TRBV2 combines with J gene TRBJ2-7; 7 bases fit TRBD1. Per the germline V gene, CDR1 is SNHLY and CDR2 is FYNNEI. V shed 5 bases and J 5 bases; nucleotides not matched to a gene: 9. The CDR3 covers 14 residues. CDR3 sequence reads: CASSRDSIGHEQYF. Written as DNA, the CDR3 is TGTGCCAGCAGTAGGGACAGTATAGGCCACGAGCAGTACTTC.

The chain recombines TRBV5-4 with TRBJ1-1; TRBD1 aligns across 7 bases. Unmatched junction bases numbered 11, after V lost 4 bases and J lost 5 bases. Looked up from germline, CDR1 is SGHNT and CDR2 is YYREEE (reference sequence). CDR3 size: 15 residues. The CDR3 loop is CASSPGSRGRTEAFF. The DNA of the CDR3 is TGTGCCAGCAGCCCAGGAAGCAGGGGGAGGACTGAAGCTTTCTTT.

This clone showed up just once. The V gene is TRBV30, the J gene TRBJ1-1, with D uncertain. The CDR3 totals 13 residues. Trimming pared 0 bases from V and 1 base from J, leaving 6 bases between. From germline, CDR1 is GTSNPN and CDR2 SVGIG (reference sequence). CDR3 sequence: CAWSVQKNTEAFF. CDR3 sequence (DNA): TGTGCCTGGAGTGTACAGAAGAACACTGAAGCTTTCTTT.

The gene calls are TRBV11-3 and TRBJ2-1; 10 nucleotides match TRBD2. This CDR3 is 18 amino acids long. Germline values: CDR1 SGHNT, CDR2 YENEEA. The V and J ends lost 0 bases and 8 bases, in that order; junction bases with no gene match: 13. DNA for the CDR3: TGTGCCAGCAGCTTAGAACTGGGCCCTAAAGCGGGGGGGGATGAGCAGTTCTTC. Translation gives CASSLELGPKAGGDEQFF.

The J gene is TRBJ2-1, the V gene TRBV11-2; D is undetermined. This CDR3 is built from 12 residues. The germline V gene has CDR1 SGHAT and CDR2 FQNNGV. With 5 bases removed from V and 3 bases from J, the gap between germline ends came to 5 bases. CDR3 residues: CASSLYYNEQFF. The CDR3 DNA follows: TGTGCCAGCAGCCTTTACTACAATGAGCAGTTCTTC.

DNA for the CDR3: TGTGCCAGCAGTTCGGGGGATTCGGGACAGAAGTATGGCTACACCTTC. It is translated as CASSSGDSGQKYGYTF. V gene TRBV28 combines with J gene TRBJ1-2, with 7 bases matching TRBD1. CDR1 MDHEN and CDR2 SYDVKM come from the germline V gene. With 4 bases clipped from V and 5 bases from J, the junction kept 13 bases outside the gene matches. The CDR3 is 16 residues long.

The chain is built from TRBV2 and TRBJ2-1; D perhaps matches TRBD2 (6 bases). CDR3 length: 13 residues. Trimming cost V 8 bases and J 2 bases, with 10 bases left between them. Germline loops: CDR1 SNHLY, CDR2 FYNNEI. CDR3 in amino acids: CASQSSAYNEQFF. The CDR3 region has the DNA TGTGCCAGCCAGTCTAGCGCCTACAATGAGCAGTTCTTC.

Turning to this clone: One junction end disagrees with the germline gene, perhaps due to a read error. The CDR3 bases are TGCGCCAGCAGCCCCTTGGGACTAGCGGGAGTAAGGTGGTTC. This translates into CASSPLGLAGVRWF. The chain carries TRBV4-1 and TRBJ2-7; 14 bases match TRBD2. The CDR3 is 14 residues long. Per the germline V gene, CDR1 is MGHRA and CDR2 is YSYEKL.

This chain joins TRBV9 and TRBJ2-1; 7 nucleotides agree with TRBD2. Looked up from germline, CDR1 is SGDLS and CDR2 is YYNGEE. The CDR3 consists of 15 residues. V shed 4 bases, J shed 2 bases, and the junction held 6 bases outside the gene matches. CDR3 bases: TGTGCCAGCAGCCTGAGCGGGGACGCCTACAATGAGCAGTTCTTC. This sequence encodes CASSLSGDAYNEQFF.

The chain is built from TRBV6-6 and TRBJ2-2; the D gene is possibly TRBD2 (6 bases). Trimming left V 2 bases short and J 7 bases short, with 8 bases between. Germline V gives CDR1 MNHNY, CDR2 SVGAGI (reference sequence). The CDR3 totals 13 residues. This CDR3 reads CASSYVGGGELFF. The CDR3 DNA reads TGTGCCAGCAGTTACGTGGGGGGCGGGGAGCTGTTTTTT.

The chain has TRBV30 and TRBJ2-5, with TRBD2 matching 8 bases. The CDR3 totals 15 residues. CDR1 is GTSNPN and CDR2 is SVGIG in the germline V gene (reference sequence). Losses at the gene ends were 0 bases for V and 2 bases for J; bases not matched to a gene: 5. CDR3 amino acids: CAWSVLGLAQETQYF. The CDR3 coding sequence is TGTGCCTGGAGTGTTTTAGGACTAGCACAAGAGACCCAGTACTTC.

The chain is built from TRBV18 and TRBJ2-1; no reliable D call. Between the trimmed V and J ends, which lost 1 base and 1 base, there was a span of 8 bases. This CDR3 has 15 residues. Germline V gene lookup returns CDR1 KGHSH and CDR2 LQKENI. The CDR3 protein is CASSPLTISYNEQFF. The DNA for the CDR3 is TGTGCCAGCTCACCACTTACTATTTCCTACAATGAGCAGTTCTTC.

The chain links TRBV5-1 to TRBJ2-5, with a tentative D call TRBD1 (5 bases). Germline V lookup: CDR1 SGHRS, CDR2 YFSETQ. The CDR3 loop spans 14 amino acids. With 2 bases removed from V and 1 base from J, the gap between germline ends came to 9 bases. The CDR3 bases are TGCGCCAGCAGCTTTGGAGACAGCCAAGAGACCCAGTACTTC. Translating gives CASSFGDSQETQYF.

The rearrangement links TRBV9 to TRBJ2-1; 7 nucleotides line up with TRBD2. Germline loops: CDR1 SGDLS, CDR2 YYNGEE. The CDR3 is 15 residues long. V was clipped by 3 bases and J by 5 bases; unmatched bases: 8. In DNA, the CDR3 is TGTGCCAGCAGCGCCTGGACTAGTACTAACAATGAGCAGTTCTTC. Its protein product is CASSAWTSTNNEQFF. Full variable domain (missing parts from reference TRBV9 and TRBJ2-1): DSGVTQTPKHLITATGQRVTLRCSPRSGDLSVYWYQQSLDQGLQFLIQYYNGEERAKGNILERFSAQQFPDLHSELNLSSLELGDSALYFCASSAWTSTNNEQFFGPGTRLTVL.

The genes are TRBV30 and TRBJ1-2, with D possibly being TRBD1 (6 bases). CDR1 and CDR2 (germline): GTSNPN, SVGIG (reference sequence). The germline V and J ends were trimmed by 0 bases and 4 bases, with 12 bases remaining between them. The length of the CDR3 is 14 residues. This chain's CDR3 is CAWSVRRTAYGYTF. The DNA of the CDR3 is TGTGCCTGGAGTGTACGTAGGACAGCCTATGGCTACACCTTC.

V is TRBV11-2 and J is TRBJ2-7; D not certain. CDR1 is SGHAT and CDR2 is FQNNGV in the germline V gene. The CDR3 loop spans 14 amino acids. The germline V and J ends were trimmed by 5 bases and 0 bases, with 11 bases remaining between them. CDR3 residues: CASSRLPFSYEQYF. CDR3 bases: TGTGCCAGCAGCCGACTTCCGTTCTCCTACGAGCAGTACTTC.

The chain carries TRBV5-1 and TRBJ2-1, with a weak D call TRBD2 (5 bases). CDR3 length: 15 amino acids. Germline loops: CDR1 SGHRS, CDR2 YFSETQ. V was trimmed by 0 bases and J by 2 bases, leaving 9 bases between them. The CDR3 here is CASSLGHSAYNEQFF. CDR3 bases: TGCGCCAGCAGCTTGGGTCATAGCGCCTACAATGAGCAGTTCTTC.

J is TRBJ2-2 and V is TRBV7-3; possible D gene TRBD2, 6 bases. V was pared by 5 bases and J by 3 bases, with 22 bases between. The CDR3 runs 18 residues. Per germline, CDR1 SGHTA and CDR2 FQGTGA. CDR3 coding DNA: TGTGCCAGCAGCCCCCGCCCCGGGACTTCTCTTTACACCGGGGAGCTGTTTTTT. It yields the protein CASSPRPGTSLYTGELFF.

The rearrangement uses TRBV7-3 and TRBJ2-5; 12 bases are a match to TRBD2. V shed 3 bases, J shed 7 bases, and the junction held 3 bases outside the gene matches. This CDR3 contains 14 residues. The germline CDR1 and CDR2 sequences are SGHTA and FQGTGA. Here the CDR3 DNA reads TGTGCCAGCAGCTTGACTAGCGGGGGTTCGACCCAGTACTTC. The encoded protein is CASSLTSGGSTQYF. Filled out from reference TRBV7-3 and TRBJ2-5, the complete variable domain reads GAGVSQTPSNKVTEKGKYVELRCDPISGHTALYWYRQSLGQGPEFLIYFQGTGAADDSGLPNDRFFAVRPEGSVSTLKIQRTERGDSAVYLCASSLTSGGSTQYFGPGTRLLVL.

This rearrangement joins TRBV7-6 to TRBJ1-1; D is unresolved. Germline assignment: CDR1 SGHVS and CDR2 FNYEAQ. The CDR3 is made up of 13 amino acids. Trimming stripped 0 bases from V and 2 bases from J, with 4 bases between. CDR3 bases: TGTGCCAGCAGCTTAGCTAAAAACACTGAAGCTTTCTTT. Its translation is CASSLAKNTEAFF.

The rearrangement links TRBV11-3 to TRBJ2-5; D might be TRBD2 (7 bases). The CDR3 loop spans 16 amino acids. The germline CDR1 and CDR2 sequences are SGHNT and YENEEA. Trimming removed 6 bases from V and 5 bases from J, with 22 bases in between. This CDR3 reads CASRSIRGGAQETQYF. As DNA, the CDR3 is TGTGCCAGCAGATCGATTCGAGGGGGGGCTCAGGAGACCCAGTACTTC. The whole variable domain, remainder taken from reference TRBV11-3 and TRBJ2-5, is EAGVVQSPRYKIIEKKQPVAFWCNPISGHNTLYWYLQNLGQGPELLIRYENEEAVDDSQLPKDRFSAERLKGVDSTLKIQPAELGDSAVYLCASRSIRGGAQETQYFGPGTRLLVL.

This clone was picked up one time. V gene TRBV2 combines with J gene TRBJ2-3, with 9 bases fitting TRBD2. CDR3 length equals 15 residues. After removal of 5 bases from V and 3 bases from J, the junction contained 6 bases not matched to a gene. CDR1 is SNHLY and CDR2 is FYNNEI in the germline V gene. CDR3 residues: CASSLLAGFTDTQYF. The CDR3 DNA reads TGTGCCAGCAGTCTACTAGCGGGTTTTACAGATACGCAGTATTTT. Using reference TRBV2 and TRBJ2-3 for the parts outside the CDR3, the full variable domain is EPEVTQTPSHQVTQMGQEVILRCVPISNHLYFYWYRQILGQKVEFLVSFYNNEISEKSEIFDDQFSVERPDGSNFTLKIRSTKLEDSAMYFCASSLLAGFTDTQYFGPGTRLTVL.